Below, 5 T cell receptor beta chains from the same sample are listed, as sequenced in a study of T cells after somatic rescue of genetic block. Produced via immunoSEQ multiplex PCR; TCRdb's table is partial and in-frame only. Of tens of thousands of clones in the sample, 85% to 95% are singletons; the top ten hold approximately 2.9%. The sample taken for sequencing was peripheral blood mononuclear cells (PBMCs). The source of these receptors is a man between 40 and 49 years old.

The chain uses TRBV11-2 and TRBJ2-5; 8 bases align to TRBD2. Unmatched junction bases numbered 9, after V lost 6 bases and J lost 0 bases. The germline gives CDR1 SGHAT, CDR2 FQNNGV. There are 16 residues in the CDR3. CDR3 bases: TGTGCCAGCAGTTCTCCCGTGCGGGGGGACCAAGAGACCCAGTACTTC. This translates into CASSSPVRGDQETQYF.

The V gene is TRBV6-6, the J gene TRBJ2-2; TRBD2 agrees at 8 bases. The CDR3 loop spans 16 amino acids. V shed 2 bases, J shed 5 bases, and the junction held 7 bases outside the gene matches. CDR1 and CDR2 (germline): MNHNY, SVGAGI (reference sequence). The CDR3 DNA reads as TGTGCCAGCAGTTACCCGGGGGGGTTTGGGACCGGGGAGCTGTTTTTT. Translated: CASSYPGGFGTGELFF.

This clone is a singleton in its sample. The rearrangement joins TRBV6-1 to TRBJ1-2; D remains ambiguous. The CDR3 covers 13 residues. V was shortened by 2 bases and J by 9 bases, with 13 bases between the two germline ends. Per the germline V gene, CDR1 is MNHNS and CDR2 is SASEGT. Here the CDR3 reads CASSERLASRYTF. DNA for the CDR3: TGTGCCAGCAGTGAAAGGTTGGCATCCCGCTACACCTTC.

V gene TRBV16 combines with J gene TRBJ1-5; D call uncertain. This CDR3 contains 14 residues. The V and J ends lost 1 base and 5 bases respectively, with 9 bases between them. Germline CDR1 reads KGHSY; CDR2 reads FQNENV. CDR3 DNA: TGTGCCAGCAGCCAATTTGTGTTTGATCAGCCCCAGCATTTT. Residues: CASSQFVFDQPQHF.

The chain links TRBV11-2 to TRBJ2-1, with D uncertain. Trimming removed 3 bases at V and 7 bases at J, with 4 bases between. This CDR3 contains 11 residues. Germline loops: CDR1 SGHAT, CDR2 FQNNGV. CDR3 sequence: CASSLGNEQFF. CDR3 sequence (DNA): TGTGCCAGCAGCTTGGGTAATGAGCAGTTCTTC.